The present entry profiles one TCR beta chain with its context. The repertoire was sequenced with immunoSEQ multiplex PCR; TCRdb's copy has only in-frame clones and lacks some. This table holds some 2,000,000 clones, 90% to 95% found once. The data originate from a study of shared clonotypes between healthy human individuals. This CDR3 comprises 17 residues. CDR1 LGHNA and CDR2 YSLEER come from the germline V gene. The J segment lost 6 bases and the V segment lost 0 bases, leaving 8 bases of the junction unmatched. The sequenced sample consisted of naive CD4+ T cells sorted from blood. Subset indicated: CD45RA+ positively selected. The rearrangement links TRBV4-3 to TRBJ2-1, with 10 bases matching TRBD2. The sequence derives from a man aged 18 to 35 in good health. CDR3 in amino acids: CASSQDNWASGSNEQFF. The DNA of the CDR3 is TGCGCCAGCAGCCAAGATAATTGGGCTAGCGGGAGCAATGAGCAGTTCTTC.